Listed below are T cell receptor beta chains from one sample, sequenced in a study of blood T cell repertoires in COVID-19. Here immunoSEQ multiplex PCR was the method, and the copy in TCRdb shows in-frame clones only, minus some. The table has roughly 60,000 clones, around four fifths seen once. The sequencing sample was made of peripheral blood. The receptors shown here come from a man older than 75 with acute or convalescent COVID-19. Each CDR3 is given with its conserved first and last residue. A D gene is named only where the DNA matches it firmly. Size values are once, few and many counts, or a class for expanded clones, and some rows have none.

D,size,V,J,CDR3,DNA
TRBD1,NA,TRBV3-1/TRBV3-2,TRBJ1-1,CASSQSPGQMNTEAFF,TGTGCCAGCAGCCAGTCACCGGGACAGATGAACACTGAAGCTTTCTTT
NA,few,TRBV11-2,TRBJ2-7,CASRETAEQYF,TGTGCCAGCAGGGAGACAGCCGAGCAGTACTTC
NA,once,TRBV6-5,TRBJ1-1,CATTPTITVLTEAFF,TGTGCCACCACCCCCACGATAACAGTTTTGACTGAAGCTTTCTTT
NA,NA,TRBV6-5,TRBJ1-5,CASSYSKSQPQHF,TGTGCCAGCAGTTACTCGAAGAGTCAGCCCCAGCATTTT
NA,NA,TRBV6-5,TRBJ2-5,CASSFSFEETQYF,TGTGCCAGCAGTTTTAGCTTTGAAGAGACCCAGTACTTC
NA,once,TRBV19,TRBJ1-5,CASSSQYSNQPQHF,TGTGCCAGTAGTAGTCAGTATAGCAATCAGCCCCAGCATTTT
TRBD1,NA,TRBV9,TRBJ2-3,CASSVAVRGTDTQYF,TGTGCCAGCAGCGTAGCGGTCAGGGGGACAGATACGCAGTATTTT
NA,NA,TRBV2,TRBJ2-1,CASRLQGLHAGSSYNEQFF,TGTGCCAGCCGGTTACAGGGCCTCCACGCGGGCAGCTCCTACAATGAGCAGTTCTTC
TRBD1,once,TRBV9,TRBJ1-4,CASSATGQGRREKLFF,TGTGCCAGCAGCGCCACCGGACAGGGACGGAGAGAAAAACTGTTTTTT
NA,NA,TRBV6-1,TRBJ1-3,CASSFGDSGNTIYF,TGTGCCAGCAGTTTCGGGGACTCTGGAAACACCATATATTTT
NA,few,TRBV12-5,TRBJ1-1,CASGLVDSRNTEAFF,TGTGCTAGTGGTTTGGTAGATAGCAGGAACACTGAAGCTTTCTTT
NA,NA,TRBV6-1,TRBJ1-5,CASSELTENQPQHF,TGTGCCAGCAGTGAATTGACGGAGAATCAGCCCCAGCATTTT
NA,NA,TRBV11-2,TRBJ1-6,CASSFRSLHF,TGTGCCAGCAGCTTCCGGAGCCTCCACTTT
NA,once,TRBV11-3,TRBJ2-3,CASSTQGKDTQYF,TGTGCCAGCAGTACCCAGGGGAAGGATACGCAGTATTTT
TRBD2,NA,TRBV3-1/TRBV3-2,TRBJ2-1,CASSQDLLAGEDEQFF,TGTGCCAGCAGCCAAGATCTATTGGCGGGGGAGGATGAGCAGTTCTTC
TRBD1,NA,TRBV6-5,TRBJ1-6,CASSPPGQVAPLHF,TGTGCCAGCAGTCCCCCCGGACAGGTCGCACCCCTCCACTTT
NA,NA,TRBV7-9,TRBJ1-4,CASSLRGFNEKLFF,TGTGCCAGCAGCTTAAGGGGCTTTAATGAAAAACTGTTTTTT
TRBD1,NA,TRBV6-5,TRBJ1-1,CASSSDRTGGYTEAFF,TGTGCCAGCAGTTCTGACCGGACAGGGGGTTACACTGAAGCTTTCTTT
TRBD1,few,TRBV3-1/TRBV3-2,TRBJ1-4,CASSPSETGDEKLFF,TGTGCCAGCAGCCCGTCTGAGACAGGGGACGAAAAACTGTTTTTT
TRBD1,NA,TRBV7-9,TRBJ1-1,CASSLGSDREAFF,TGTGCCAGCAGCTTAGGATCGGACAGGGAAGCTTTCTTT
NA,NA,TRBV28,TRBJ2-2,CASSLSLGGTGELFF,TGTGCCAGCAGTTTGAGTCTGGGGGGCACCGGGGAGCTGTTTTTT
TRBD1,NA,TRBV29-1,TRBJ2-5,CSVGRQGQGEETQYF,TGCAGCGTGGGCAGACAGGGTCAGGGGGAAGAGACCCAGTACTTC
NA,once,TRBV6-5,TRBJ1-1,CASTTGSRNTEAFF,TGTGCCAGCACCACAGGATCAAGGAACACTGAAGCTTTCTTT
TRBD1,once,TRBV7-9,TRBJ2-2,CASNPTGGWAGELFF,TGTGCCAGCAACCCTACAGGGGGCTGGGCCGGGGAGCTGTTTTTT
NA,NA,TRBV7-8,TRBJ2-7,CASSSWTVSYEQYF,TGTGCCAGCAGCTCGTGGACAGTCTCCTACGAGCAGTACTTC
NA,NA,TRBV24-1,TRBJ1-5,CATSDPPTEHSNQPQHF,TGTGCCACCAGTGATCCCCCGACTGAGCATAGCAATCAGCCCCAGCATTTT
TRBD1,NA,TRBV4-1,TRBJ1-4,CASSQSGQGATNEKLFF,TGCGCCAGCAGCCAATCGGGACAGGGGGCCACTAATGAAAAACTGTTTTTT
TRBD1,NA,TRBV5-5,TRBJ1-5,CASSETGTGGNQPQHF,TGTGCCAGCAGCGAAACCGGGACAGGGGGTAATCAGCCCCAGCATTTT
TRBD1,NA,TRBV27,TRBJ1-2,CASSRSGGDYGYTF,TGTGCCAGCAGTCGATCAGGGGGCGACTATGGCTACACCTTC
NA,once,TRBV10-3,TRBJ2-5,CAISEVTGFQETQYF,TGTGCCATCAGTGAGGTGACAGGATTCCAAGAGACCCAGTACTTC
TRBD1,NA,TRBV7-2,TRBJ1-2,CASSPIGTALNYGYTF,TGTGCCAGCAGCCCTATCGGGACAGCCTTGAACTATGGCTACACCTTC
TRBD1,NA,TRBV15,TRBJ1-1,CATSSDRDRPKGTEAFF,TGTGCCACCAGCAGCGACCGGGACAGACCGAAGGGCACTGAAGCTTTCTTT
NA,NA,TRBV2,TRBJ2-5,CASSGLPKETQYF,TGTGCCAGCAGCGGACTACCAAAAGAGACCCAGTACTTC
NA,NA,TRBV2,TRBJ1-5,CASSVSGGRRQPQHF,TGTGCCAGCAGTGTAAGTGGAGGGAGGAGGCAGCCCCAGCATTTT
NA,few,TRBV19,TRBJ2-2,CASSTLLPNTGELFF,TGTGCCAGTAGTACGCTCCTACCGAACACCGGGGAGCTGTTTTTT
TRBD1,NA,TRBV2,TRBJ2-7,CASSETGDRYEQYF,TGTGCCAGCAGTGAGACAGGGGATCGCTACGAGCAGTACTTC
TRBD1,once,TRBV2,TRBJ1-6,CASSGTGYSPLHF,TGTGCCAGCAGTGGGACAGGGTATTCACCCCTCCACTTT
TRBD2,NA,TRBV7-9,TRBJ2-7,CASSFGTRSSYEQYF,TGTGCCAGCAGCTTCGGGACTAGAAGCTCCTACGAGCAGTACTTC
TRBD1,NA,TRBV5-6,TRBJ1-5,CASSWGQGRGNQPQHF,TGTGCCAGCAGCTGGGGACAGGGGAGAGGCAATCAGCCCCAGCATTTT
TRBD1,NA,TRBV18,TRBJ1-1,CASSRTGSNTEAFF,TGTGCCAGCTCACGGACAGGGAGCAACACTGAAGCTTTCTTT
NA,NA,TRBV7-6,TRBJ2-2,CASSPSRQGNTGELFF,TGTGCCAGCAGCCCCTCGAGGCAGGGGAACACCGGGGAGCTGTTTTTT
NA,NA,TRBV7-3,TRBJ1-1,CASSFRGNTEAFF,TGTGCCAGCAGCTTCAGGGGGAACACTGAAGCTTTCTTT
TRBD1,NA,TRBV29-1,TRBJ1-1,CSVRGTGTGSLNTEAFF,TGCAGCGTTCGGGGAACCGGGACAGGGTCTCTGAACACTGAAGCTTTCTTT
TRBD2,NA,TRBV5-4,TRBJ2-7,CASSLLLAGGEQYF,TGTGCCAGCAGCTTGTTACTAGCGGGGGGAGAGCAGTACTTC
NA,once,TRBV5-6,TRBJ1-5,CASSSGRGLSQPQHF,TGTGCCAGCAGTTCTGGACGGGGGTTAAGTCAGCCCCAGCATTTT
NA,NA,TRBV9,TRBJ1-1,CASSALGSIYRGTEAFF,TGTGCCAGCAGCGCCCTAGGGTCCATTTACCGGGGCACTGAAGCTTTCTTT
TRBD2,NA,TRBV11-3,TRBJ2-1,CASSFGGGRNEQFF,TGTGCCAGCAGCTTCGGGGGGGGCCGGAATGAGCAGTTCTTC
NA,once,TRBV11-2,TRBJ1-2,CASSPTGVNYGYTF,TGTGCCAGCAGCCCGACAGGAGTCAACTATGGCTACACCTTC
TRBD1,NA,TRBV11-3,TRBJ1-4,CASSRNSGGGEKLFF,TGTGCCAGCAGCCGGAATTCAGGGGGCGGTGAAAAACTGTTTTTT
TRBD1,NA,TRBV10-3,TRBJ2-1,CAISEPDRDPFTNEQFF,TGTGCCATCAGTGAGCCAGACAGGGACCCCTTCACCAATGAGCAGTTCTTC
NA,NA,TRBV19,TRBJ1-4,CATCPRTGEKLFF,TGTGCCACTTGTCCAAGGACGGGAGAAAAACTGTTTTTT
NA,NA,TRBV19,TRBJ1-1,CASLGQMNTEAFF,TGTGCCAGTCTTGGACAGATGAACACTGAAGCTTTCTTT
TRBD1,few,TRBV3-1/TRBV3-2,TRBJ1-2,CASSRQGQGGYTF,TGTGCCAGCAGCCGACAGGGCCAGGGTGGCTACACCTTC
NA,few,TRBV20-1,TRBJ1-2,CSASGVSTGIYGYTF,TGCAGTGCTAGTGGGGTGTCAACAGGGATCTATGGCTACACCTTC
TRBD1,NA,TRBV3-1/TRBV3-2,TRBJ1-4,CASSQPGQVNEKLFF,TGTGCCAGCAGCCAGCCGGGACAGGTTAATGAAAAACTGTTTTTT
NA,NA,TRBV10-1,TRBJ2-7,CASSDVGSGALGAEQYF,TGCGCCAGCAGTGATGTGGGTAGCGGTGCTTTAGGAGCGGAGCAGTACTTC